This T cell receptor (beta chain) emerged from a study of cytomegalovirus exposure and HLA in healthy donors. Whole-study context: There were 70 million to 95 million unique TCRs (from HLA-typed donors) in an early data release. Of several hundred genotyped donors, about 80% clustered with self-reported Caucasian donors. Findings and limits, study-wide: Prior analysis indicated that the majority of TCR beta V segments exhibited productivity approximately 87% or approximately 30% of the time.

Germline V gene data show CDR1 as SGDLS and CDR2 as YYNGEE. V gave up 3 bases and J gave up 0 bases; unmatched junction bases: 12. This CDR3 spans 20 amino acids. Note on this clone: Its antigen is not identified.

With 60 Vbeta and 13 Jbeta primers, the PCR was carried out. Libraries were prepared by immunoSEQ multiplex PCR; TCRdb keeps only in-frame clonotypes and omits some of them. The table has approximately 130,000 clones, approximately 80% seen once. The V gene is TRBV9, the J gene TRBJ1-6; 10 nucleotides match TRBD1. The TCR sequence derives from a man between 18 and 29 years old in good health and CMV-seronegative. The specimen sequenced was PBMCs. This CDR3 is CASSARSGGTGVSYNSPLHF. CDR3 bases: TGTGCCAGCAGCGCCCGTAGTGGGGGGACAGGGGTCTCCTATAATTCACCCCTCCACTTT.